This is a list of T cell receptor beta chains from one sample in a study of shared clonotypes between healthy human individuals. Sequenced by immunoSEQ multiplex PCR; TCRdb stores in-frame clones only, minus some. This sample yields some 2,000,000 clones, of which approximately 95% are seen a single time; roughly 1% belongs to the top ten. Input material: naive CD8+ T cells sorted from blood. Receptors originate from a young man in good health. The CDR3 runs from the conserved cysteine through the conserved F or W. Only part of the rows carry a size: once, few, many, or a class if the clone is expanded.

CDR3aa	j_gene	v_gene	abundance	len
CASSFTGAGGAEAFF	TRBJ1-1	TRBV27	.	15
CASSLAGTENIQYF	TRBJ2-4	TRBV5-4	.	14
CASSETGWEDEQFF	TRBJ2-1	TRBV2	.	14
CANVRRLLF	TRBJ2-2	TRBV12-5	.	9
CASSYGGRGYGYTF	TRBJ1-2	TRBV6-5	.	14
CASSFQGSLMETQYF	TRBJ2-5	TRBV5-4	.	15
CASSLAKDTLTQYF	TRBJ2-5	TRBV7-9	.	14
CASSSDGGSLSYNEQFF	TRBJ2-1	TRBV11-2	.	17
CASSVTTNEKLFF	TRBJ1-4	TRBV9	.	13
CASSQERHLNTEAFF	TRBJ1-1	TRBV4-3	.	15
CASSPEPVFRGASYNEQFF	TRBJ2-1	TRBV7-2	once	19
CASSVSIDRRPSSTDTQYF	TRBJ2-3	TRBV9	.	19